The 26 T cell receptor beta chains reported below all come from one sample, sequenced in a study of OX40 agonist ivuxolimab in advanced cancers. This table comes from immunoSEQ multiplex PCR, and its TCRdb copy is limited to in-frame clones, with some not included. The table lists around 43,000 clones, around 92% of them singletons, with about 16% in the top ten. Sequenced material: CD4+ or CD8+ T cells sorted from blood, taken in a trial of the OX40 agonist ivuxolimab. The receptors originated from an adult with an advanced solid tumor such as melanoma, head and neck, liver or kidney cancer.

The chain uses TRBV21-1 and TRBJ2-6; the table's D call, TRBD2, has no DNA check behind it. TRBV21-1 is deemed a pseudogene. This CDR3 region has 18 residues. CDR3 loop: CASSKSGGPCSGANVLTF. The CDR3 nucleotides read TGTGCCAGCAGCAAATCCGGGGGACCGTGCTCTGGGGCCAACGTCCTGACTTTC.

The CDR3, as DNA: TGTGCCAGCAGTCCCCGACTAGCCCTCTCGAACGAGCAGTACTTC. Protein: CASSPRLALSNEQYF. V and J are TRBV27 and TRBJ2-5; 7 positions match TRBD2. The end of the DNA aligns better with TRBJ2-7, so the J call may be wrong. Germline CDR1 and CDR2: MNHEY and SMNVEV (reference sequence). CDR3 size: 15 residues.

The chain recombines TRBV4-1 with TRBJ1-5; D unresolved. Germline-derived CDR1 and CDR2 are MGHRA and YSYEKL. CDR3 length equals 16 residues. With 5 bases removed from V and 3 bases from J, the gap between germline ends came to 17 bases. This CDR3 reads CASSLVPGNPNQPQHF. CDR3 bases: TGCGCCAGCAGCTTGGTTCCGGGGAATCCCAATCAGCCCCAGCATTTT.

The J gene is TRBJ1-2, the V gene TRBV7-2; D not certain. Trimming pared 5 bases from V and 7 bases from J, leaving 23 bases between. CDR3 size: 16 residues. Germline CDR1 reads SGHTA; CDR2 reads FQGNSA. The CDR3 loop is CASSPSPPHGRRGYTF. CDR3 nucleotide sequence: TGTGCCAGCAGCCCCAGCCCCCCCCACGGACGGCGTGGCTACACCTTC.

This chain uses TRBV10-3 with TRBJ2-3; 8 bases match TRBD2. Unmatched junction bases numbered 8, after V lost 6 bases and J lost 6 bases. The CDR3 contains 14 residues. Germline lookup yields CDR1 ENHRY and CDR2 SYGVKD. CDR3 DNA sequence: TGTGCCATCAGCCCCGGGGGGGTGATGGATACGCAGTATTTT. Translated: CAISPGGVMDTQYF.

The gene calls are TRBV19 and TRBJ1-2; D is undetermined. CDR3 length equals 13 residues. Trimming stripped 9 bases from V and 8 bases from J, with 19 bases between. Germline values: CDR1 LNHDA, CDR2 SQIVND (reference sequence). Here the CDR3 DNA reads TGTGCCAGCAGCATCCGGGGTAAAGAGGGCTACACCTTC. Amino acids: CASSIRGKEGYTF.

This clone was detected a few times. The J gene is TRBJ1-6, the V gene TRBV4-2, with D unclear. The CDR3 has 13 residues. Germline-derived CDR1 and CDR2 are LGHNA and YNFKEQ. V was clipped by 4 bases and J by 8 bases, with 9 bases between them. Written as DNA, the CDR3 is TGTGCCAGCAGCCTCCCCGGGGATTCACCCCTCCACTTT. Protein sequence: CASSLPGDSPLHF.

The chain joins TRBV5-1 to TRBJ2-7, with D possibly TRBD2 on 6 matching bases. This CDR3 has 17 amino acids. V lost 4 bases and J lost 2, with 22 bases in between. Germline V gives CDR1 SGHRS, CDR2 YFSETQ. The CDR3 region is CASSPGTGTVETYEQYF. Here the CDR3 DNA reads TGCGCCAGCAGCCCCGGGACTGGAACAGTAGAGACCTACGAGCAGTACTTC.

The CDR3 spells CASRAANGYTF. In nucleotides, the CDR3 is TGTGCCAGCAGGGCCGCCAATGGCTACACCTTC. The chain employs TRBV27 and TRBJ1-2; no definite D call. The CDR3 consists of 11 residues. CDR1 and CDR2 (germline): MNHEY, SMNVEV (reference sequence). V lost 6 bases and J lost 6, with 8 bases in between.

The rearrangement uses TRBV6-1 and TRBJ2-7; D is possibly TRBD1 (6 bases). This CDR3 comprises 13 residues. V lost 6 bases to trimming and J lost 2 bases, with 11 bases between them. In germline, CDR1 is MNHNS, CDR2 SASEGT. The CDR3 DNA follows: TGTGCCAGCAGGGGGGCGACCACCTACGAGCAGTACTTC. Protein sequence: CASRGATTYEQYF.

The table lists this clone with a count of one. The J gene is TRBJ2-7, the V gene TRBV6-5; the D gene is possibly TRBD1 (6 bases). The V gene lost 2 bases and the J gene lost 2 bases, with 13 bases spanning the gap. The CDR3 runs 15 residues. Germline CDR1 reads MNHEY; CDR2 reads SVGAGI. The CDR3 coding sequence is TGTGCCAGCAGTTACGCTTGGGACAAAACCTACGAGCAGTACTTC. As protein: CASSYAWDKTYEQYF.

This chain uses TRBV2 with TRBJ2-7; the match to TRBD1 covers 8 bases. From germline, CDR1 is SNHLY and CDR2 FYNNEI. Trimming cost V 8 bases and J 3 bases; bases outside gene matches: 9. The CDR3 length is 14 residues. CDR3 DNA sequence: TGTGCCAGCGCAATGGCAGGGGGCCTCTACGAGCAGTACTTC. Protein product: CASAMAGGLYEQYF.

The rearrangement uses TRBV27 and TRBJ1-2; D is unresolved. Germline CDR1 MNHEY, CDR2 SMNVEV (reference sequence). The V and J ends lost 6 bases and 4 bases respectively, with 9 bases between them. CDR3 length: 12 residues. This CDR3 is CASSSGSYGYTF. CDR3 in DNA: TGTGCCAGCAGCTCCGGGAGCTATGGCTACACCTTC.

The chain links TRBV30 to TRBJ2-2; the match to TRBD2 covers 13 bases. This CDR3 has 18 amino acids. Germline V gives CDR1 GTSNPN, CDR2 SVGIG (reference sequence). J was trimmed by 0 bases and V by 4 bases; bases with no gene match: 8. CDR3 DNA sequence: TGTGCCTGGATCGGGACTAGCGGGACAAATCCGAACACCGGGGAGCTGTTTTTT. This sequence encodes CAWIGTSGTNPNTGELFF. Combining the CDR3 with reference TRBV30 and TRBJ2-2 gives the whole variable domain SQTIHQWPATLVQPVGSPLSLECTVEGTSNPNLYWYRQAAGRGLQLLFYSVGIGQISSEVPQNLSASRPQDRQFILSSKKLLLSDSGFYLCAWIGTSGTNPNTGELFFGEGSRLTVL.

Worth noting for this clone: In the same sample, other DNA sequences code for this CDR3. The V call is TRBV9, the J call TRBJ1-1; D is unclear. The CDR3 has 10 residues. V was shortened by 3 bases and J by 8 bases, with 5 bases between the two germline ends. The germline V gene has CDR1 SGDLS and CDR2 YYNGEE. Here the CDR3 reads CASSGSEAFF. For the CDR3, the DNA is TGTGCCAGCAGCGGATCCGAAGCTTTCTTT. Complete variable domain (other parts from reference TRBV9 and TRBJ1-1): DSGVTQTPKHLITATGQRVTLRCSPRSGDLSVYWYQQSLDQGLQFLIQYYNGEERAKGNILERFSAQQFPDLHSELNLSSLELGDSALYFCASSGSEAFFGQGTRLTVV.

The chain joins TRBV6-4 to TRBJ2-3; D remains ambiguous. The V gene's germline CDR1 is MRHNA and CDR2 SNTAGT. The CDR3 spans 13 residues. Deletions cut 2 bases from V and 6 bases from J, with 9 bases between. As DNA, the CDR3 is TGTGCCAGCAGTGACGGGCCTTCGGATACGCAGTATTTT. This codes for CASSDGPSDTQYF.

The J gene is TRBJ1-6, the V gene TRBV5-4; D gene unclear. The CDR3 totals 12 residues. V lost 2 bases and J lost 10, with 7 bases in between. The V gene's germline CDR1 is SGHNT and CDR2 YYREEE (reference sequence). The DNA of the CDR3 is TGTGCCAGCAGCTTTGAGGGATCACCCCTCCACTTT. Its translation: CASSFEGSPLHF.

The J gene is TRBJ1-1, the V gene TRBV30; tentative D call: TRBD1 (5 bases). Germline V gene data show CDR1 as GTSNPN and CDR2 as SVGIG (reference sequence). The CDR3 is 13 amino acids. V lost 4 bases and J 0 bases, leaving 9 bases between the germline ends. The CDR3 coding sequence is TGTGCCTGGAATGGGGGGGTGAACACTGAAGCTTTCTTT. It specifies CAWNGGVNTEAFF.

The chain links TRBV6-6 to TRBJ2-2; 10 nucleotides agree with TRBD2. V shed 8 bases, J shed 4 bases, and the junction held 7 bases outside the gene matches. The germline gives CDR1 MNHNY, CDR2 SVGAGI (reference sequence). This CDR3 comprises 15 residues. CDR3 DNA: TGTGCCAGCGGTCTAGCGGGAGAGGGCACCGGGGAGCTGTTTTTT. This gives the protein CASGLAGEGTGELFF.

V and J are TRBV6-5 and TRBJ2-7; no firm D call. Trimming took off 2 bases at V and 4 bases at J, with 18 bases between the two ends. This CDR3 contains 16 residues. Germline values: CDR1 MNHEY, CDR2 SVGAGI. CDR3 protein: CASSYSIGMKTYEQYF. The CDR3 DNA is TGTGCCAGCAGTTACAGTATAGGGATGAAAACTTACGAGCAGTACTTC.

The chain employs TRBV4-1 and TRBJ1-2; D might be TRBD1 (5 bases). V was trimmed by 0 bases and J by 3 bases, leaving 8 bases between them. Germline-derived CDR1 and CDR2 are MGHRA and YSYEKL. CDR3 length equals 14 residues. The CDR3 region is CASSQEPQDYGYTF. The DNA for the CDR3 is TGCGCCAGCAGCCAAGAACCACAGGACTATGGCTACACCTTC.

This chain links TRBV7-6 with TRBJ2-7, with 9 bases matching TRBD1. The CDR3 totals 14 residues. CDR1 is SGHVS and CDR2 is FNYEAQ in the germline V gene. Losses at the gene ends were 3 bases for V and 5 bases for J; bases not matched to a gene: 5. The CDR3 reads CASSLGQGPDEQYF. The CDR3 region has the DNA TGTGCCAGCAGCTTGGGACAGGGCCCCGACGAGCAGTACTTC.

The chain combines TRBV4-1 with TRBJ2-1; TRBD2 aligns across 8 bases. V lost 4 bases and J lost 9; bases outside the gene matches: 14. In germline, CDR1 is MGHRA, CDR2 YSYEKL. CDR3 size: 16 residues. The DNA of the CDR3 is TGCGCCAGCAGCCCTAGGAGCGGGAGAGGCGGGGGTGAGCAGTTCTTC. It specifies CASSPRSGRGGGEQFF.

The gene calls are TRBV6-1 and TRBJ2-7; D unclear. The V gene's germline CDR1 is MNHNS and CDR2 SASEGT. Trimming removed 5 bases from V and 2 bases from J, with 7 bases in between. This CDR3 has 12 amino acids. The CDR3 DNA reads TGTGCCAGCAGTTATAACCCCTACGAGCAGTACTTC. Translation: CASSYNPYEQYF.

The chain employs TRBV14 and TRBJ2-3; D unclear. The CDR3 consists of 15 residues. Trimming removed 1 base from V and 0 bases from J, with 8 bases in between. Germline CDR1 reads SGHDN; CDR2 reads FVKESK. CDR3 DNA sequence: TGTGCCAGCAGCCAAGGGGTTATTAGCACAGATACGCAGTATTTT. This sequence encodes CASSQGVISTDTQYF.

The chain carries TRBV7-9 and TRBJ1-2; the D gene is possibly TRBD1 (5 bases). The CDR3 is 14 amino acids. CDR1 and CDR2 (germline): SEHNR, FQNEAQ (reference sequence). V was pared by 2 bases and J by 8 bases, with 15 bases between. CDR3 region: CASSLRWGVGGYTF. CDR3 nucleotides: TGTGCCAGCAGCTTAAGGTGGGGCGTTGGCGGCTACACCTTC.